This is a list of T cell receptor beta chains from one sample in a study of shared clonotypes between healthy human individuals. Libraries were prepared by immunoSEQ multiplex PCR; TCRdb keeps only in-frame clonotypes and omits some of them. The sample lists around 1.6 million clones, 98% occurring once. The sequenced material came from naive CD4+ T cells sorted from blood. These receptors originate from a man aged 25-45 years in good health. CDR3s include the opening cysteine and the closing phenylalanine or tryptophan. The D gene is left open where the match is weak. Size tells how often a clone was seen (once, few, many) or the class of an expanded clone, and some rows leave it out.

D gene: TRBD1; clone size: NA; V gene: TRBV28; J gene: TRBJ1-3; CDR3 protein: CASSLYRGSSGNTIYF; CDR3 DNA: TGTGCCAGCAGTTTATACAGGGGAAGCTCTGGAAACACCATATATTTT
D gene: NA; clone size: NA; V gene: TRBV20-1; J gene: TRBJ2-7; CDR3 protein: CSATVAYEQYF; CDR3 DNA: TGCAGTGCGACGGTCGCCTACGAGCAGTACTTC
D gene: NA; clone size: NA; V gene: TRBV29-1; J gene: TRBJ2-3; CDR3 protein: CSVEQGSTDTQYF; CDR3 DNA: TGCAGCGTTGAGCAGGGGTCCACAGATACGCAGTATTTT
D gene: TRBD1; clone size: once; V gene: TRBV7-2; J gene: TRBJ2-1; CDR3 protein: CASSLSRDRVKNEQFF; CDR3 DNA: TGTGCCAGCAGCTTGAGCCGGGACAGGGTGAAAAATGAGCAGTTCTTC
D gene: NA; clone size: NA; V gene: TRBV29-1; J gene: TRBJ1-1; CDR3 protein: CSVDRTQAFF; CDR3 DNA: TGCAGCGTTGACAGGACACAAGCTTTCTTT
D gene: NA; clone size: NA; V gene: TRBV27; J gene: TRBJ2-5; CDR3 protein: CASSKRRGDPQETQYF; CDR3 DNA: TGTGCCAGCAGCAAACGGAGGGGCGACCCGCAAGAGACCCAGTACTTC
D gene: NA; clone size: NA; V gene: TRBV7-2; J gene: TRBJ1-5; CDR3 protein: CASSLAFGQPQHF; CDR3 DNA: TGTGCCAGCAGCTTAGCGTTTGGTCAGCCCCAGCATTTT
D gene: NA; clone size: NA; V gene: TRBV7-9; J gene: TRBJ2-3; CDR3 protein: CASSLFPAGIGFADTQYF; CDR3 DNA: TGTGCCAGCAGCTTATTTCCGGCAGGGATCGGTTTCGCAGATACGCAGTATTTT
D gene: TRBD2; clone size: NA; V gene: TRBV5-1; J gene: TRBJ2-7; CDR3 protein: CASSLRSGVSYEQYF; CDR3 DNA: TGCGCCAGCAGCTTGCGTAGCGGGGTTTCCTACGAGCAGTACTTC
D gene: TRBD1; clone size: NA; V gene: TRBV7-2; J gene: TRBJ1-1; CDR3 protein: CASSRDRNTEAFF; CDR3 DNA: TGTGCCAGCAGTCGGGACAGGAACACTGAAGCTTTCTTT
D gene: TRBD1; clone size: once; V gene: TRBV29-1; J gene: TRBJ1-1; CDR3 protein: CSVKPGGTEAFF; CDR3 DNA: TGCAGCGTCAAGCCAGGGGGCACTGAAGCTTTCTTT